The present entry profiles one T cell receptor beta chain with its context. One end of the junction is discordant with germline, which a read error may explain. These data originate in a study of neurological immune-mediated disorders. This CDR3 has 15 residues. Germline lookup yields CDR1 MDHEN and CDR2 SYDVKM. The time point here: technical triplicate 2. TCRdb used MiXCR to reprocess the 5' RACE reads, holding one entry per CDR3 protein. This sample has more than 50,000 distinct CDR3 sequences, with around 24% found just once. The sequence was collected from a man aged 55 to 70 with HTLV-1-associated myelopathy (HAM/TSP). The sequenced sample was PBMCs. The gene calls are TRBV28 and TRBJ2-1; TRBD2 matches at 15 bases. CDR3 region: CASSFVFGTSGRPIF. In DNA, the CDR3 is TGTGCCAGCAGTTTTGTGTTCGGGACTAGCGGGAGGCCCATCTTC.